This TCR beta chain was identified in a study of blood T cell repertoires in COVID-19. Study as a whole: The origin of the acute and convalescent COVID-19 samples was the United States, Italy and Spain.

Participants were aged about 18 to 90 years, lived in around 25 US areas, and enrolled virtually. Participants were placed into cohorts based on the clinical history they reported. In Cohort 3, a recovered donor had either two negative PCRs, clearance, or symptom resolution. This clone has more than one count but fewer than ten. Libraries were prepared by immunoSEQ multiplex PCR; TCRdb keeps only in-frame clonotypes and omits some of them. Of about 320,000 clones in the sample, about 91% were seen once. The CDR3 is 16 residues long. Germline lookup yields CDR1 SEHNR and CDR2 FQNEAQ (reference sequence). The ends lost 1 base at V and 6 bases at J; junction bases unmatched: 9.

This sequence was found in a woman aged 18-29 years who had recovered from COVID-19. The J gene is TRBJ2-5, the V gene TRBV7-9; 9 bases are a match to TRBD1. Source material: PBMCs or T cells enriched from blood (not recorded which). DNA of the CDR3: TGTGCCAGCAGCTTAGTCGGGACAGGGATTATGCAGACCCAGTACTTC. It translates to CASSLVGTGIMQTQYF. The whole variable domain, remainder taken from reference TRBV7-9 and TRBJ2-5, is DTGVSQNPRHKITKRGQNVTFRCDPISEHNRLYWYRQTLGQGPEFLTYFQNEAQLEKSRLLSDRFSAERPKGSFSTLEIQRTEQGDSAMYLCASSLVGTGIMQTQYFGPGTRLLVL.